The 18 T cell receptor beta chains listed next were all sequenced from one sample in a study of blood T cell repertoires in COVID-19 (dated by TCRdb to the early 2020s). The library was generated by the immunoSEQ multiplex PCR assay. TCRdb holds this immuneACCESS table with in-frame rearrangements only. Some clones are missing; in checked studies, unresolved V genes explain under half, and the rest has no known cause. The sample table lists 95,000 to 110,000 clones, approximately 89% of them with a count of one. The ten top clones hold about a sixth of the sample. The sample was peripheral blood. The source of these receptors is a woman aged 80 or older in a cohort sampled during active COVID-19.

The rearrangement links TRBV5-1 to TRBJ1-4; 8 nucleotides align to TRBD1. The germline gives CDR1 SGHRS, CDR2 YFSETQ. V was clipped by 2 bases and J by 6 bases; unmatched bases: 6. The CDR3 contains 15 residues. CDR3 sequence reads: CASSLQGGEYEKLFF. The CDR3 coding sequence is TGCGCCAGCAGCTTACAGGGGGGAGAATATGAAAAACTGTTTTTT.

V is TRBV7-8 and J is TRBJ1-1, with 7 positions matching TRBD1. After removal of 2 bases from V and 0 bases from J, the junction contained 9 bases not matched to a gene. This CDR3 region has 17 residues. Germline values: CDR1 SGHVS, CDR2 FQNEAQ. The CDR3 bases are TGTGCCAGCAGCTTATTTGCAGGGGGACCGTTGAACACTGAAGCTTTCTTT. It is translated as CASSLFAGGPLNTEAFF.

The chain couples TRBV6-5 to TRBJ1-2; 11 nucleotides align to TRBD1. Germline V gene sequence: CDR1 MNHEY, CDR2 SVGAGI. The CDR3 totals 15 residues. V gave up 6 bases and J gave up 4 bases; unmatched junction bases: 7. In nucleotides, the CDR3 is TGTGCCAGCAGCTCCCGGGGGACAGGGGGCTATGGCTACACCTTC. This encodes CASSSRGTGGYGYTF.

As to this clone: At the DNA level, this CDR3 is encoded by other sequences in the same sample as well. The chain carries TRBV27 and TRBJ1-1; tentatively, D is TRBD1 (5 bases). Trimming cost V 2 bases and J 0 bases, with 7 bases left between them. The CDR3 is 14 amino acids. The germline V gene encodes CDR1 MNHEY and CDR2 SMNVEV (reference sequence). The CDR3 sequence: CASSLQGMNTEAFF. The CDR3 nucleotides are TGTGCCAGCAGTTTACAGGGAATGAACACTGAAGCTTTCTTT.

Many counts were recorded for this clone. The rearrangement uses TRBV10-1 and TRBJ1-1; tentatively, D is TRBD1 (5 bases). The CDR3 is made up of 13 amino acids. Per the germline V gene, CDR1 is WNHNN and CDR2 is SYGVQD (reference sequence). V was trimmed by 0 bases and J by 7 bases, leaving 9 bases between them. CDR3 DNA sequence: TGCGCCAGCAGTGAGTCCCAGGGCCTTGAAGCTTTCTTT. Translated, it gives CASSESQGLEAFF.

The chain recombines TRBV6-5 with TRBJ2-7; D might be TRBD2 (6 bases). Germline values: CDR1 MNHEY, CDR2 SVGAGI. The CDR3 has 13 residues. Trimming left V 2 bases short and J 6 bases short, with 11 bases between. Here the CDR3 DNA reads TGTGCCAGCAGTTACCCCGGAGGGGTCGAGCAGTACTTC. It specifies CASSYPGGVEQYF.

The chain combines TRBV24-1 with TRBJ2-5, with D unresolved. Deletions cut 4 bases from V and 5 bases from J, with 10 bases between. From germline, CDR1 is KGHDR and CDR2 SFDVKD. The CDR3 covers 13 residues. CDR3 coding DNA: TGTGCCACCAGTGACCCGCTACAGGAGACCCAGTACTTC. Amino acids: CATSDPLQETQYF.

The rearrangement links TRBV19 to TRBJ1-4; D might be TRBD1 (5 bases). This CDR3 has 18 amino acids. Germline CDR1 LNHDA, CDR2 SQIVND (reference sequence). V was trimmed by 4 bases and J by 5 bases, leaving 23 bases between them. The chain's CDR3 is CASSTHQGSGPRNEKLFF. CDR3 bases: TGTGCCAGTAGTACTCATCAGGGTTCAGGGCCCAGGAATGAAAAACTGTTTTTT.

This chain links TRBV4-1 with TRBJ2-3; TRBD1 matches 8 bases. This CDR3 comprises 14 residues. CDR1 and CDR2 (germline): MGHRA, YSYEKL. With 2 bases clipped from V and 7 bases from J, the junction kept 5 bases outside the gene matches. CDR3 residues: CASSQTTGVNTQYF. The CDR3, as DNA: TGCGCCAGCAGCCAAACGACAGGGGTAAATACGCAGTATTTT.

Remarks on this clone: Other DNA sequences of this sample code for an identical CDR3. The rearrangement joins TRBV27 to TRBJ1-4; possible D gene TRBD1, 6 bases. The germline V gene encodes CDR1 MNHEY and CDR2 SMNVEV (reference sequence). The CDR3 length is 15 residues. V was shortened by 7 bases and J by 7 bases, with 19 bases between the two germline ends. DNA for the CDR3: TGTGCCAGCACCCCAAGGGGGGGGAGGCGTGAAAAACTGTTTTTT. It translates to CASTPRGGRREKLFF.

The V call is TRBV19, the J call TRBJ1-5; 8 nucleotides agree with TRBD1. The V segment lost 1 base and the J segment 0 bases; nucleotides outside the gene matches: 5. The CDR3 has 17 amino acids. Germline V gene lookup returns CDR1 LNHDA and CDR2 SQIVND (reference sequence). The CDR3 DNA reads as TGTGCCAGTAGTATAGCCGGGACAGGCTATAGCAATCAGCCCCAGCATTTT. Translating it yields CASSIAGTGYSNQPQHF.

This rearrangement joins TRBV5-6 to TRBJ2-7; D possibly corresponds to TRBD2 (5 bases). The CDR3 has 13 amino acids. Germline lookup yields CDR1 SGHDT and CDR2 YYEEEE. V was pared by 5 bases and J by 6 bases, with 15 bases between. The CDR3 DNA sequence: TGTGCCAGCAGACCAGACATGAGCGGCGAGCAGTACTTC. Protein: CASRPDMSGEQYF.

The chain recombines TRBV24-1 with TRBJ2-5, with 8 nucleotides matching TRBD2. The germline gives CDR1 KGHDR, CDR2 SFDVKD. CDR3 size: 15 residues. V dropped 1 base and J dropped 5; count of bases not matched to a gene: 5. CDR3 sequence: CATSDFSTSVETQYF. CDR3 bases: TGTGCCACCAGTGATTTCTCGACTAGCGTGGAGACCCAGTACTTC.

V usage is TRBV23-1 and J usage is TRBJ1-2, with TRBD1 identical over 7 bases. TRBV23-1 is an ORF; its function is uncertain. This CDR3 comprises 17 residues. V lost 0 bases to trimming and J lost 1 base; unmatched junction nucleotides: 8. CDR3 amino acids: CASSQSRDSFFNYGYTF. The CDR3 DNA is TGCGCCAGCAGTCAATCGCGGGACAGCTTCTTTAACTATGGCTACACCTTC.

This sequence joins TRBV6-1 and TRBJ1-5; weak D call: TRBD1 (6 bases). Germline loops: CDR1 MNHNS, CDR2 SASEGT. This CDR3 region has 13 residues. The ends were cut back, 3 bases at V and 7 bases at J, with 10 bases in the middle. In DNA, the CDR3 is TGTGCCAGCAGTGACACAGGGTTCCAGCCCCAGCATTTT. Protein sequence: CASSDTGFQPQHF.

V is TRBV3-1 (or the pseudogene TRBV3-2) and J is TRBJ2-7; 10 positions agree with TRBD2. V was pared by 6 bases and J by 5 bases, with 7 bases of the junction left unmatched. Per the germline V gene, CDR1 is LGHDT and CDR2 is YNNKEL (reference sequence). The CDR3 has 14 residues. The CDR3 reads CASRLSGGADEQYF. CDR3 DNA sequence: TGTGCCAGCAGACTAAGCGGGGGGGCCGACGAGCAGTACTTC.

This chain uses TRBV4-1 with TRBJ2-3; TRBD2 matches 9 bases. The J segment lost 4 bases and the V segment lost 3 bases, leaving 5 bases of the junction unmatched. The germline gives CDR1 MGHRA, CDR2 YSYEKL. The CDR3 has 15 residues. CDR3 nucleotides: TGCGCCAGCAGCCATAGTAGCGGGAGCTCAGATACGCAGTATTTT. Its protein product is CASSHSSGSSDTQYF.

The chain couples TRBV4-2 to TRBJ1-2, with TRBD1 as a possible D gene (6 bases). This CDR3 is built from 15 residues. V was trimmed by 4 bases and J by 7 bases, leaving 19 bases between them. CDR1 is LGHNA, CDR2 YNFKEQ, per germline. CDR3 DNA: TGTGCCAGCAGCCCACTAGGGTGGCAGGGGAGTGGCTACACCTTC. It encodes CASSPLGWQGSGYTF.